These 13 T cell receptor beta chains were sequenced from one sample in a study of cytomegalovirus exposure and HLA in healthy donors. It was with 60 Vbeta and 13 Jbeta primers that the PCR ran. Sequenced by immunoSEQ multiplex PCR; TCRdb stores in-frame clones only, minus some. The sample carries about 82,000 clones, around 89% recorded once. The sequenced material came from PBMCs. The source of these receptors is a man younger than 35 in good health and CMV-seronegative.

The chain has TRBV28 and TRBJ1-2; 9 bases align to TRBD1. The CDR3 runs to 14 residues. The J segment lost 8 bases and the V segment lost 5 bases, leaving 9 bases of the junction unmatched. Germline V gives CDR1 MDHEN, CDR2 SYDVKM. CDR3 loop: CASSIRTGDSGYTF. The CDR3, as DNA: TGTGCCAGCAGTATACGGACAGGGGACAGCGGCTACACCTTC.

This clone was counted only a few times. J is TRBJ2-1 and V is TRBV9; D is undetermined. The CDR3 has 13 amino acids. Trimming shortened V by 0 bases and J by 9 bases, and 10 bases separated the two germline ends. Germline V gene data show CDR1 as SGDLS and CDR2 as YYNGEE. CDR3 amino acids: CASSVALSGEQFF. CDR3 DNA: TGTGCCAGCAGCGTAGCACTGTCCGGTGAGCAGTTCTTC.

J is TRBJ2-1 and V is TRBV4-3; 8 bases are shared with TRBD2. Germline V gene data show CDR1 as LGHNA and CDR2 as YSLEER. J was trimmed by 1 base and V by 4 bases; bases with no gene match: 0. The CDR3 has 14 amino acids. The CDR3 DNA is TGCGCCAGCAGCCTAGCGGGATCCTACAATGAGCAGTTCTTC. It encodes CASSLAGSYNEQFF.

The chain recombines TRBV7-3 with TRBJ2-7; D perhaps matches TRBD2 (5 bases). The CDR3 spans 13 residues. The ends were cut back, 3 bases at V and 7 bases at J, with 13 bases in the middle. Germline lookup yields CDR1 SGHTA and CDR2 FQGTGA. In DNA, the CDR3 is TGTGCCAGCAGCTTCGGGGAATCTAGAGAGCAGTACTTC. As protein: CASSFGESREQYF.

The chain joins TRBV9 to TRBJ2-5; 11 nucleotides agree with TRBD2. V gave up 3 bases and J gave up 2 bases; unmatched junction bases: 18. The CDR3 covers 20 residues. CDR1 and CDR2 from the germline V gene are SGDLS and YYNGEE. In DNA, the CDR3 is TGTGCCAGCAGCGCCTCGACTAGCGGGATATGGGGCGTACGGCAAGAGACCCAGTACTTC. It yields the protein CASSASTSGIWGVRQETQYF.

The V call is TRBV19, the J call TRBJ2-5; weak D call: TRBD1 (6 bases). V lost 7 bases to trimming and J lost 5 bases, with 20 bases between them. This CDR3 contains 15 residues. Germline values: CDR1 LNHDA, CDR2 SQIVND (reference sequence). In nucleotides, the CDR3 is TGTGCCAGTACCCTCCATCCAGGGGCCGGTGAGACCCAGTACTTC. Its protein is CASTLHPGAGETQYF.

CDR3 region: CATAADRYNSPLHF. The CDR3 DNA sequence: TGTGCCACAGCCGCGGACAGATATAATTCACCCCTCCACTTT. The genes are TRBV2 and TRBJ1-6; tentatively, D is TRBD1 (6 bases). Trimming took 10 bases from V and 4 from J, leaving 14 bases between them. Germline CDR1 and CDR2: SNHLY and FYNNEI. This CDR3 has 14 amino acids.

This clone came up once. The rearrangement links TRBV27 to TRBJ2-7, with TRBD2 matching 7 bases. The CDR3 has 14 amino acids. Germline CDR1 reads MNHEY; CDR2 reads SMNVEV (reference sequence). V gave up 8 bases and J gave up 2 bases; unmatched junction bases: 9. CDR3 sequence: CASAPGGGTYEQYF. Written as DNA, the CDR3 is TGTGCCAGCGCCCCCGGGGGAGGGACCTACGAGCAGTACTTC.

This sequence joins TRBV4-2 and TRBJ2-1; D may be TRBD2 (5 bases). Trimming took 0 bases from V and 6 from J, leaving 15 bases between them. The CDR3 is 16 amino acids. Germline loops: CDR1 LGHNA, CDR2 YNFKEQ. In DNA, the CDR3 is TGTGCCAGCAGCCAAGACACCAGCTCTAGCCGCAATGAGCAGTTCTTC. It encodes CASSQDTSSSRNEQFF.

This clone was counted once. Mismatch with germline at one junction end may stem from a read error. The chain recombines TRBV5-4 with TRBJ1-2, with no clear D. Germline assignment: CDR1 SGHNT and CDR2 YYREEE (reference sequence). This CDR3 spans 14 amino acids. The CDR3 DNA follows: TGTGCCAGCACCTTGGACTCCGTTAACTATGGCTACACCTTC. Its translation: CASTLDSVNYGYTF.

The genes are TRBV4-1 and TRBJ1-3; unclear D gene. CDR1 and CDR2 from the germline V gene are MGHRA and YSYEKL. V gave up 9 bases and J gave up 4 bases, with 7 bases separating them. CDR3 length: 11 residues. In DNA form, the CDR3 reads TGCGCCAGTGTTAGCGGAAACACCATATATTTT. It encodes CASVSGNTIYF.

The gene calls are TRBV28 and TRBJ2-7; TRBD2 might be the D (5 bases). From germline, CDR1 is MDHEN and CDR2 SYDVKM. V gave up 4 bases and J gave up 4 bases, with 8 bases separating them. This CDR3 contains 12 residues. In DNA form, the CDR3 reads TGTGCCAGCAGTTCAGGACTGTACGAGCAGTACTTC. Translation gives CASSSGLYEQYF.

In this sample, this clone turned up once. V is TRBV7-9 and J is TRBJ1-2; D may be TRBD1 (6 bases). Germline loops: CDR1 SEHNR, CDR2 FQNEAQ (reference sequence). This CDR3 comprises 14 residues. V lost 4 bases, J lost 2 bases, and 11 bases lay in between. CDR3 DNA: TGTGCCAGCAGCTCCGGACAGTTCAACTATGGCTACACCTTC. Translation: CASSSGQFNYGYTF.